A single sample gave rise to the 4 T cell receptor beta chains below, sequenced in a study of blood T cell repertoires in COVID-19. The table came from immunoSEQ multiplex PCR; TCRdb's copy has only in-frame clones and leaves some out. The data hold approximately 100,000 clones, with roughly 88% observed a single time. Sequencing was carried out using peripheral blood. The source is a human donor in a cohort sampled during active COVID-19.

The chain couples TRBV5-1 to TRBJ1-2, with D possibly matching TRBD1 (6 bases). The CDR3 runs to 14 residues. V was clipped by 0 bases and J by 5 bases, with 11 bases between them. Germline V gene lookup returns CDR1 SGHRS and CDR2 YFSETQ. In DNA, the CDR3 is TGCGCCAGCAGCTTGGACGGGGGGGCGTATGGCTACACCTTC. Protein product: CASSLDGGAYGYTF.

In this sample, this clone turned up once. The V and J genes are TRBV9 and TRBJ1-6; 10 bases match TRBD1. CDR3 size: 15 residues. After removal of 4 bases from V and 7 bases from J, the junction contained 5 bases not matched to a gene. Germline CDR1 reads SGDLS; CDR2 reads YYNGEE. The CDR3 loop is CASSPRDRGNSPLHF. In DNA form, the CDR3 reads TGTGCCAGCAGCCCTCGGGACAGGGGAAATTCACCCCTCCACTTT.

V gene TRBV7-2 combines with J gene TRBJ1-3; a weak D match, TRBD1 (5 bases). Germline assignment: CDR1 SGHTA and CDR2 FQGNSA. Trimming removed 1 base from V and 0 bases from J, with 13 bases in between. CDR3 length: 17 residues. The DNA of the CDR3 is TGTGCCAGCAGCTTAGGGGGCAGGACGAGCTCTGGAAACACCATATATTTT. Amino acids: CASSLGGRTSSGNTIYF.

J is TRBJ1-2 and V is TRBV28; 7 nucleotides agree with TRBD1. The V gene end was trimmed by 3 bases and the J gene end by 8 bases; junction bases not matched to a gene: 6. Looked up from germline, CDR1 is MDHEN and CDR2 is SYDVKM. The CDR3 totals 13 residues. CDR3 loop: CASSLDRLGGYTF. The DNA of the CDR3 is TGTGCCAGCAGTTTGGACAGGCTTGGAGGCTACACCTTC.